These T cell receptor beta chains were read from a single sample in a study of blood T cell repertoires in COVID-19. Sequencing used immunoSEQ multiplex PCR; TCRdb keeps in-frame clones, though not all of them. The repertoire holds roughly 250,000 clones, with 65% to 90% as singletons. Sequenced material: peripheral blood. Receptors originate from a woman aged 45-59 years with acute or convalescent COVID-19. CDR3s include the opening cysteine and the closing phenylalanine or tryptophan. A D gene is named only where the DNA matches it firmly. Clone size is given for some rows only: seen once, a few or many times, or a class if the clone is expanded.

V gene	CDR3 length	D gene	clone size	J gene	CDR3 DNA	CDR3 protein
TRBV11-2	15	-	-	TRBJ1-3	TGTGCCAGCAGCCCCCGGGGAGTCTCTGGAAACACCATATATTTT	CASSPRGVSGNTIYF
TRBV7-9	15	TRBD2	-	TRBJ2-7	TGTGCCAGCAGCCCCCCGGCTAGCGGGAGTTACGAGCAGTACTTC	CASSPPASGSYEQYF
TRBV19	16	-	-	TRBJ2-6	TGTGCCAGTAGTATCTTCGGAGACTCTGGGGCCAACGTCCTGACTTTC	CASSIFGDSGANVLTF
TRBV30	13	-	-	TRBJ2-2	TGTGCCTGGAGTGTTATGAGGATAGGGGAGCTGTTTTTT	CAWSVMRIGELFF
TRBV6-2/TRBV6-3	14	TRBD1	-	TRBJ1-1	TGTGCCAGCAGTCAAGGACAGGGTTGGACTGAAGCTTTCTTT	CASSQGQGWTEAFF
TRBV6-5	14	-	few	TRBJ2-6	TGTGCCAGCAAGGAGGACTCTGGGGCCAACGTCCTGACTTTC	CASKEDSGANVLTF
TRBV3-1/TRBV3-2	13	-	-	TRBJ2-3	TGTGCCAGCAGCCAAGATCGGAGGAGTACGCAGTATTTT	CASSQDRRSTQYF
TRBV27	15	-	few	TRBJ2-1	TGTGCCAGCAGTTTAGGGGCTAGCTCCTACAATGAGCAGTTCTTC	CASSLGASSYNEQFF
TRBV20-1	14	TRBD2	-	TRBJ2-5	TGCAGTGCTAGTCCGACGGGACTAAGGGAGACCCAGTACTTC	CSASPTGLRETQYF
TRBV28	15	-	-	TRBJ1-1	TGTGCCAGCAGTCGCGATACAGGGTGGGGCACTAAAGCTTTCTTT	CASSRDTGWGTKAFF
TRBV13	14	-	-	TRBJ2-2	TGTGCCAGCAGCCCGAGGGACTTTTCCGGGGAGCTGTTTTTT	CASSPRDFSGELFF
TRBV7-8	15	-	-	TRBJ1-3	TGTGCCAGCAGCTTAGTGCGTGTGGCTGGAAACACCATATATTTT	CASSLVRVAGNTIYF
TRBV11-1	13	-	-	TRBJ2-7	TGTGCCAGCAGCTTAGGGCTAGCACTCGAGCAGTACTTC	CASSLGLALEQYF
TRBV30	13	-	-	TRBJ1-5	TGTGCCTGGAGTAGTCAGGGAAATCAGCCCCAGCATTTT	CAWSSQGNQPQHF
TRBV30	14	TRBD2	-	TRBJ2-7	TGTGCCTGGAGCGGGACTAGCGGCCCCTACGAGCAGTACTTC	CAWSGTSGPYEQYF
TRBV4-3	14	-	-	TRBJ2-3	TGCGCCAGCAGCCGAACTAGTTATACAGATACGCAGTATTTT	CASSRTSYTDTQYF
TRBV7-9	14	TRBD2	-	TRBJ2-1	TGTGCCAGCAGGGGACTAGCGGGACGGAATGAGCAGTTCTTC	CASRGLAGRNEQFF
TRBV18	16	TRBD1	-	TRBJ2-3	TGTGCCAGCTCACTCGACAGGGGGCGGAACACAGATACGCAGTATTTT	CASSLDRGRNTDTQYF